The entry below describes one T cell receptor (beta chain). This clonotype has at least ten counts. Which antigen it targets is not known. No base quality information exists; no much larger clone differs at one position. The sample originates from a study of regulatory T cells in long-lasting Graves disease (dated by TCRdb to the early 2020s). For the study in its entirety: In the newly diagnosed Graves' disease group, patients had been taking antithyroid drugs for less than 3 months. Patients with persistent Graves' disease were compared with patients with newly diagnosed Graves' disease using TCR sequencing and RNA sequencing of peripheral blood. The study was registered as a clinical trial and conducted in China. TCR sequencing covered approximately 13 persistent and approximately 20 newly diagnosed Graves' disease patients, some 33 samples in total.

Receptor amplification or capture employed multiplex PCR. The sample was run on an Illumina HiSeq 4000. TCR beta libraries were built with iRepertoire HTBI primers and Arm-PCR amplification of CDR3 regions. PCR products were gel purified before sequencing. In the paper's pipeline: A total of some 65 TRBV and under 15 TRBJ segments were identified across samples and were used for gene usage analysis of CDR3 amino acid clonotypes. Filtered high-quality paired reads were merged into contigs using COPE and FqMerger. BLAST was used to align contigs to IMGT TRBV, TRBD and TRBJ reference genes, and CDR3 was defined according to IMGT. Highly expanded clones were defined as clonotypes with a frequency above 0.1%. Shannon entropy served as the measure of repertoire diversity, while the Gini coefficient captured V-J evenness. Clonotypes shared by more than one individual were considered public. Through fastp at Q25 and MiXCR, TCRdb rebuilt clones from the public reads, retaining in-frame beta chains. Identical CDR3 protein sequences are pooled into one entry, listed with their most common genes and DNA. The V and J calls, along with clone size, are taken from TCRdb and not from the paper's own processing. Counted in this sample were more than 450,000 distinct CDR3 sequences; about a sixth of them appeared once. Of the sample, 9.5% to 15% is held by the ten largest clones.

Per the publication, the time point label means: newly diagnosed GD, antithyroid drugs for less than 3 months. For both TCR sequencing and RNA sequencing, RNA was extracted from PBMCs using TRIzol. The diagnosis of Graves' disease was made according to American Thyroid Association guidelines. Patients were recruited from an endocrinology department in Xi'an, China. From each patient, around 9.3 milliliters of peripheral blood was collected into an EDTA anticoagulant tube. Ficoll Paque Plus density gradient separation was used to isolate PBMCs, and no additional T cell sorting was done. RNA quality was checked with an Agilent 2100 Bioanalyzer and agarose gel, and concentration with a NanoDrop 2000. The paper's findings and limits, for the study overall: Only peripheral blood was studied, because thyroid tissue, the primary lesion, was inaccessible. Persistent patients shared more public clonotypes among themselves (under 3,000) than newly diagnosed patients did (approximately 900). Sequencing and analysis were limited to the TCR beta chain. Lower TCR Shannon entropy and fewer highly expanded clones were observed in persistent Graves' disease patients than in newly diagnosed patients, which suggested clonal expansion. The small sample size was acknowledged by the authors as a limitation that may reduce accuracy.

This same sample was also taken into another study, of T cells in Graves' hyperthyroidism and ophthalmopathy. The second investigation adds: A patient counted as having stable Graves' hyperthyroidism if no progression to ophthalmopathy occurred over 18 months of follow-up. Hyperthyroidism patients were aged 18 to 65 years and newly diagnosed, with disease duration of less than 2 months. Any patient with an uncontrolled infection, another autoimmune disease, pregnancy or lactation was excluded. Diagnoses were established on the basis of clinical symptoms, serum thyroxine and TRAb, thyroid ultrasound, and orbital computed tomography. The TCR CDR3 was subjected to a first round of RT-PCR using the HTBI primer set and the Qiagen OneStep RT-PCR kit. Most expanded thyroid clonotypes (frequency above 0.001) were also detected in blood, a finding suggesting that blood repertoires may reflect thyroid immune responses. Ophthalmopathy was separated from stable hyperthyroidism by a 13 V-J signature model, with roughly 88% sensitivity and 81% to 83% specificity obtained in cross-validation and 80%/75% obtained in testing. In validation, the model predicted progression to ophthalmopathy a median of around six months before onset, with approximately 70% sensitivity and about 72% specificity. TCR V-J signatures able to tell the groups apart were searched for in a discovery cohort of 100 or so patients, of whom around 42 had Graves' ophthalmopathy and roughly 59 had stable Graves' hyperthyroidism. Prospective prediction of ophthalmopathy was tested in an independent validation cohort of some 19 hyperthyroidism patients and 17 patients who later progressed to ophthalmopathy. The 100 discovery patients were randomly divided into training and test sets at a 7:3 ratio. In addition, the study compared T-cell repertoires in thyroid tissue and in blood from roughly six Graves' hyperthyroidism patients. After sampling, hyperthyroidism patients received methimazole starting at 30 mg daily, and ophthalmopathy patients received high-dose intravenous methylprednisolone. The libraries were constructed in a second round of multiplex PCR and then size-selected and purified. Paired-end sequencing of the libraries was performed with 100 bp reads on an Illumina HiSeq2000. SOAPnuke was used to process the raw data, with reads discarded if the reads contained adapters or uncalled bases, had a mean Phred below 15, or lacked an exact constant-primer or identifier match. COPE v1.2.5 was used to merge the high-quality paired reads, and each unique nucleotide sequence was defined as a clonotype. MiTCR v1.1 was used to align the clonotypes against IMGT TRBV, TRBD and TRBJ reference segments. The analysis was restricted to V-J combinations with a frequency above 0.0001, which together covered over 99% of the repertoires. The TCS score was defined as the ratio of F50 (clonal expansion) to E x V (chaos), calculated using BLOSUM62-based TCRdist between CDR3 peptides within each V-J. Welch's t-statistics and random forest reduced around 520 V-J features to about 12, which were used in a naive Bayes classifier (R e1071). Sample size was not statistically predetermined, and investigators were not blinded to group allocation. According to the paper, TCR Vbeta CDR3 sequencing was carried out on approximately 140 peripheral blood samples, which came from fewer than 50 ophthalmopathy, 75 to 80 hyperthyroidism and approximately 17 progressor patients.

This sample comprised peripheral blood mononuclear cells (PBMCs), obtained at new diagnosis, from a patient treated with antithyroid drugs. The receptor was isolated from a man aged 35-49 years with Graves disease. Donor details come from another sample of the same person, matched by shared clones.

Here the CDR3 is given as CASRKWRGENTGELFF. The nucleotide sequence is TGTGCCAGCAGGAAGTGGAGGGGAGAGAACACCGGGGAGCTGTTTTTT. The V gene is TRBV6-1 and the J gene is TRBJ2-2; a tentative D call is TRBD2 (6 bases match). CDR1 and CDR2 are read off the germline V gene as MNHNS and SASEGT. V is pared back by 6 bases and J by 1 base, with 15 bases lying between the germline termini. CDR3 length: 16 amino acids, cysteine to phenylalanine. The DNA shown is the 48-base CDR3, in frame from base 1.